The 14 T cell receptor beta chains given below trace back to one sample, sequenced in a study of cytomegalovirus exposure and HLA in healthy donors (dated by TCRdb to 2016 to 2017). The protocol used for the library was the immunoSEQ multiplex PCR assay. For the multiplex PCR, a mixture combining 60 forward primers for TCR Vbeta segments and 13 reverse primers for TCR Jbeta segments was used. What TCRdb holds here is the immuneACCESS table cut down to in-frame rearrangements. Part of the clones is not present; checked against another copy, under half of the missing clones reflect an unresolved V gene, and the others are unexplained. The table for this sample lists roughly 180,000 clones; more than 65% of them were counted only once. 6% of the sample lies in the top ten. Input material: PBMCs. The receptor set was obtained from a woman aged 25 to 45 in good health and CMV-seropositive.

CDR3 in DNA: TGTGCCATCAGTGTAAAGGGGGAGACCCAGTACTTC. This gives the protein CAISVKGETQYF. The rearrangement joins TRBV10-3 to TRBJ2-5; perhaps TRBD1 as D (5 bases). Germline CDR1 is ENHRY and CDR2 is SYGVKD. This CDR3 comprises 12 residues. V was pared by 4 bases and J by 5 bases, with 8 bases between.

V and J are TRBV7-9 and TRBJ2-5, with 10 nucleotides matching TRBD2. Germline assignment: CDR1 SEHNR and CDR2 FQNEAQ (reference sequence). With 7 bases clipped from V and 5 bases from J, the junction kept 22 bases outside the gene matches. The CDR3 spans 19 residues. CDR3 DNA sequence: TGTGCCAGCACCGCACGGGGTTGGGCTAGCGGGAGAAGCGGTGAGACCCAGTACTTC. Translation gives CASTARGWASGRSGETQYF.

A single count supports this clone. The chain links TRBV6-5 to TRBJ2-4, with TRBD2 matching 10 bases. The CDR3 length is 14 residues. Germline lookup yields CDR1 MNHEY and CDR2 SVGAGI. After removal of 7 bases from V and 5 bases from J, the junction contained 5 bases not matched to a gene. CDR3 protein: CASNSGLAENIQYF. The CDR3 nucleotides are TGTGCCAGCAATTCAGGACTAGCGGAAAACATTCAGTACTTC.

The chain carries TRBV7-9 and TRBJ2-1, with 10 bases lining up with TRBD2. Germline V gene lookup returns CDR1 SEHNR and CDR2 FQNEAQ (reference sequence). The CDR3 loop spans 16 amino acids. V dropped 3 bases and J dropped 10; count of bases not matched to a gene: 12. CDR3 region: CASSFGLAGAPGEQFF. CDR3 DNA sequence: TGTGCCAGCAGCTTCGGGCTAGCGGGGGCCCCGGGCGAGCAGTTCTTC.

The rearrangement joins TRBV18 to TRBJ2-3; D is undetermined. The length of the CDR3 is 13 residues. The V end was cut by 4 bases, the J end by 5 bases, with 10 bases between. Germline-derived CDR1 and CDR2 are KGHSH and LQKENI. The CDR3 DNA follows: TGTGCCAGCTCACAGCTAGTCCAAGATACGCAGTATTTT. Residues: CASSQLVQDTQYF. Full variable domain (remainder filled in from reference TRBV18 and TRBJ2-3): NAGVMQNPRHLVRRRGQEARLRCSPMKGHSHVYWYRQLPEEGLKFMVYLQKENIIDESGMPKERFSAEFPKEGPSILRIQQVVRGDSAAYFCASSQLVQDTQYFGPGTRLTVL.

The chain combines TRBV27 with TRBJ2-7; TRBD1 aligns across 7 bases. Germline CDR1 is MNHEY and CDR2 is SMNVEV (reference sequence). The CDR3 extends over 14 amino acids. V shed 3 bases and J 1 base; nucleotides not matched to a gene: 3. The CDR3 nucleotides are TGTGCCAGCAGTTTTCTGGGACAGTCCTACGAGCAGTACTTC. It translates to CASSFLGQSYEQYF.

The DNA for the CDR3 is TGTGCCAGCAGCCGCGGGGAGGGTATGAGGTACGAGCAGTACTTC. This sequence encodes CASSRGEGMRYEQYF. V is TRBV7-8 and J is TRBJ2-7; 7 positions match TRBD2. The ends lost 5 bases at V and 4 bases at J; junction bases unmatched: 11. The CDR3 runs to 15 residues. Germline V lookup: CDR1 SGHVS, CDR2 FQNEAQ.

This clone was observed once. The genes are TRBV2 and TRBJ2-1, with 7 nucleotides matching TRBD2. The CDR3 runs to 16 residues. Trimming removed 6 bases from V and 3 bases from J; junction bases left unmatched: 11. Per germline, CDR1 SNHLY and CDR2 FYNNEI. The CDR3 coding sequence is TGTGCCAGCAGGGTTCATGGTAGCGGGCTCTACAATGAGCAGTTCTTC. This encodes CASRVHGSGLYNEQFF.

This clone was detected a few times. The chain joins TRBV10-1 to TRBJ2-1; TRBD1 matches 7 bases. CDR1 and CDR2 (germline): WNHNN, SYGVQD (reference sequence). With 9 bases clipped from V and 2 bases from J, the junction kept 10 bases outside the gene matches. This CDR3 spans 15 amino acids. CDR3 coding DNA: TGCGCCAGAGGGGTCTTACAGGGGACCTACAATGAGCAGTTCTTC. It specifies CARGVLQGTYNEQFF.

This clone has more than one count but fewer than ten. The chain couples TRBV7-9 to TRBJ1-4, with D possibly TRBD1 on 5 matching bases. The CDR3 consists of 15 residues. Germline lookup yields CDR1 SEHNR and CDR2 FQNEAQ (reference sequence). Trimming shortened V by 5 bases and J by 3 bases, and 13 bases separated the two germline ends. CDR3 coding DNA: TGTGCCAGCAGCCCGGGAGGGACTTCTAATGAAAAACTGTTTTTT. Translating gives CASSPGGTSNEKLFF. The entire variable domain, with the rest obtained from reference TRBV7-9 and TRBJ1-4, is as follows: DTGVSQNPRHKITKRGQNVTFRCDPISEHNRLYWYRQTLGQGPEFLTYFQNEAQLEKSRLLSDRFSAERPKGSFSTLEIQRTEQGDSAMYLCASSPGGTSNEKLFFGSGTQLSVL.

The CDR3 here is CASSASGGQPQHF. The CDR3 DNA reads as TGTGCCAGCAGTGCAAGTGGGGGGCAGCCCCAGCATTTT. The chain has TRBV6-5 and TRBJ1-5; D may be TRBD1 (5 bases). Trimming left V 5 bases short and J 7 bases short, with 12 bases between. Looked up from germline, CDR1 is MNHEY and CDR2 is SVGAGI. The CDR3 is made up of 13 amino acids.

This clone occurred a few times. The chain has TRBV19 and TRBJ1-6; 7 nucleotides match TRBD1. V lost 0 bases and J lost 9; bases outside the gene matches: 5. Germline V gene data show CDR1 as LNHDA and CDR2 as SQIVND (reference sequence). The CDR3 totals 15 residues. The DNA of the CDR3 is TGTGCCAGTAGTATAGAGACAGGGCGATTTTCACCCCTCCACTTT. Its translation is CASSIETGRFSPLHF.

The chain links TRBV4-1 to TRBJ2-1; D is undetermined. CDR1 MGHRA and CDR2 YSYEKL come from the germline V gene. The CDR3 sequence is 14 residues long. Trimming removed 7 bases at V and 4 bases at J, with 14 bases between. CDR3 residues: CASTDGGAYNEQFF. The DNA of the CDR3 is TGCGCCAGCACAGATGGCGGAGCATACAATGAGCAGTTCTTC.

CDR3 sequence: CASKRGIGANGYTF. The CDR3 DNA follows: TGTGCCAGCAAACGGGGGATCGGAGCGAATGGCTACACCTTC. The chain is built from TRBV6-5 and TRBJ1-2, with D tentatively TRBD1 (5 bases). Looked up from germline, CDR1 is MNHEY and CDR2 is SVGAGI. CDR3 length: 14 amino acids. The V and J ends lost 7 bases and 6 bases respectively, with 18 bases between them.